The rows below give T cell receptor beta chains drawn from one sample of a study of OX40 agonist ivuxolimab in advanced cancers. TCRdb keeps only in-frame clones here, not all; method: immunoSEQ multiplex PCR. There are about 68,000 clones in the sample; approximately 90% occur only once, and 0.3% to 0.35% lies in the top ten. The specimen comprised CD4+ or CD8+ T cells sorted from blood, sampled in a trial of the OX40 agonist ivuxolimab. Receptors originate from an adult with an advanced solid tumor such as melanoma, head and neck, liver or kidney cancer. Both conserved end residues are part of each CDR3. The order of the fields is clone size, D gene, J gene, V gene, CDR3 protein, CDR3 DNA. The D gene is left open where the match is weak. Clone size is not always given. Where it is, it says once, few, many or a class for expanded clones.

abundance: NA; d_gene: TRBD2; j_gene: TRBJ2-7; v_gene: TRBV2; CDR3aa: CASTPRTSSYEQYF; CDR3nt: TGTGCCAGCACTCCACGGACTAGCAGTTACGAGCAGTACTTC
abundance: NA; d_gene: TRBD1; j_gene: TRBJ2-3; v_gene: TRBV5-4; CDR3aa: CASSFWDRGDTDTQYF; CDR3nt: TGTGCCAGCAGCTTCTGGGACAGGGGGGACACAGATACGCAGTATTTT
abundance: NA; d_gene: TRBD1; j_gene: TRBJ2-7; v_gene: TRBV7-9; CDR3aa: CASSTRTGAYEQYF; CDR3nt: TGTGCCAGCAGCACCAGGACAGGGGCTTACGAGCAGTACTTC
abundance: NA; d_gene: NA; j_gene: TRBJ2-7; v_gene: TRBV7-8; CDR3aa: CASSLIGAQGLGYF; CDR3nt: TGTGCCAGCAGCTTAATCGGGGCACAGGGTCTGGGGTACTTC
abundance: NA; d_gene: TRBD1; j_gene: TRBJ1-4; v_gene: TRBV7-9; CDR3aa: CASSNGQGRGEKLFF; CDR3nt: TGTGCCAGCAGCAATGGACAGGGGCGGGGTGAAAAACTGTTTTTT
abundance: NA; d_gene: NA; j_gene: TRBJ2-7; v_gene: TRBV5-1; CDR3aa: CASSLEPYEQYF; CDR3nt: TGCGCCAGCAGCTTGGAACCCTACGAGCAGTACTTC
abundance: NA; d_gene: TRBD1; j_gene: TRBJ2-1; v_gene: TRBV5-1; CDR3aa: CASSLEGTGGLNEQFF; CDR3nt: TGCGCCAGCAGCTTGGAGGGGACAGGGGGTTTGAATGAGCAGTTCTTC
abundance: NA; d_gene: TRBD2; j_gene: TRBJ2-5; v_gene: TRBV19; CDR3aa: CASSKASGRRRETQYF; CDR3nt: TGTGCCAGTAGTAAGGCTAGCGGGAGGAGGAGGGAGACCCAGTACTTC
abundance: NA; d_gene: TRBD1; j_gene: TRBJ2-1; v_gene: TRBV6-6; CDR3aa: CASSYSWDRHNEQFF; CDR3nt: TGTGCCAGCAGTTACTCGTGGGACAGGCATAATGAGCAGTTCTTC
abundance: NA; d_gene: NA; j_gene: TRBJ2-3; v_gene: TRBV5-4; CDR3aa: CASSLSLTDTQYF; CDR3nt: TGTGCCAGCAGCCTGTCCCTCACAGATACGCAGTATTTT
abundance: NA; d_gene: NA; j_gene: TRBJ1-2; v_gene: TRBV5-1; CDR3aa: CASSLGTGQRANYGYTF; CDR3nt: TGCGCCAGCAGCTTGGGGACGGGCCAGAGAGCTAACTATGGCTACACCTTC
abundance: NA; d_gene: NA; j_gene: TRBJ2-5; v_gene: TRBV7-9; CDR3aa: CASNREGAVASQTQYF; CDR3nt: TGTGCCAGCAACCGAGAAGGTGCTGTAGCGTCGCAGACCCAGTACTTC
abundance: NA; d_gene: TRBD1; j_gene: TRBJ2-2; v_gene: TRBV7-3; CDR3aa: CASSFVRGLGGELFF; CDR3nt: TGTGCCAGCAGCTTCGTCAGGGGGCTCGGCGGGGAGCTGTTTTTT
abundance: NA; d_gene: TRBD1; j_gene: TRBJ1-1; v_gene: TRBV7-9; CDR3aa: CASSSTPDRGRAEAFF; CDR3nt: TGTGCCAGCAGCTCCACTCCCGACAGGGGGCGGGCTGAAGCTTTCTTT
abundance: few; d_gene: TRBD1; j_gene: TRBJ2-5; v_gene: TRBV5-1; CDR3aa: CASSLDRQGNQETQYF; CDR3nt: TGCGCCAGCAGCTTGGATAGACAGGGTAATCAAGAGACCCAGTACTTC
abundance: NA; d_gene: NA; j_gene: TRBJ1-5; v_gene: TRBV6-1; CDR3aa: CASSQPVPINQPQHF; CDR3nt: TGTGCCAGCAGCCAACCCGTGCCCATTAATCAGCCCCAGCATTTT
abundance: NA; d_gene: NA; j_gene: TRBJ2-7; v_gene: TRBV27; CDR3aa: CASSLSGTSLYEQYF; CDR3nt: TGTGCCAGCAGTTTATCGGGGACAAGTCTTTACGAGCAGTACTTC
abundance: NA; d_gene: TRBD2; j_gene: TRBJ2-2; v_gene: TRBV29-1; CDR3aa: CSVGTSGFTGVLFF; CDR3nt: TGCAGCGTTGGGACTAGCGGGTTCACCGGGGTGCTGTTTTTT
abundance: NA; d_gene: NA; j_gene: TRBJ1-4; v_gene: TRBV30; CDR3aa: CAWSIRGMDEKLFF; CDR3nt: TGTGCCTGGAGTATAAGGGGAATGGATGAAAAACTGTTTTTT
abundance: NA; d_gene: TRBD1; j_gene: TRBJ2-2; v_gene: TRBV2; CDR3aa: CASSGTGGSTGELFF; CDR3nt: TGTGCCAGCAGTGGTACAGGGGGCAGTACCGGGGAGCTGTTTTTT
abundance: once; d_gene: NA; j_gene: TRBJ2-2; v_gene: TRBV5-1; CDR3aa: CASSLERNGELFF; CDR3nt: TGCGCCAGCAGCTTGGAGAGGAACGGGGAGCTGTTTTTT
abundance: NA; d_gene: NA; j_gene: TRBJ2-7; v_gene: TRBV6-5; CDR3aa: CASSYSRDGSYEQYF; CDR3nt: TGTGCCAGCAGTTACAGCCGGGACGGCTCCTACGAGCAGTACTTC
abundance: NA; d_gene: NA; j_gene: TRBJ1-2; v_gene: TRBV28; CDR3aa: CASSLGKGDGYTF; CDR3nt: TGTGCCAGCAGTCTGGGAAAGGGCGATGGCTACACCTTC
abundance: NA; d_gene: NA; j_gene: TRBJ1-1; v_gene: TRBV19; CDR3aa: CASSIGGFGAEAFF; CDR3nt: TGTGCCAGTAGTATAGGTGGGTTTGGCGCTGAAGCTTTCTTT
abundance: NA; d_gene: NA; j_gene: TRBJ2-1; v_gene: TRBV11-3; CDR3aa: CASSLEGSSYNEQFF; CDR3nt: TGTGCCAGCAGCTTAGAGGGGAGCTCCTACAATGAGCAGTTCTTC
abundance: once; d_gene: TRBD1; j_gene: TRBJ2-5; v_gene: TRBV19; CDR3aa: CASSKGTGLPRQETQYF; CDR3nt: TGTGCCAGTAGTAAGGGGACAGGGCTCCCCCGCCAAGAGACCCAGTACTTC
abundance: NA; d_gene: NA; j_gene: TRBJ2-6; v_gene: TRBV9; CDR3aa: CASSVSGHSGANVLTF; CDR3nt: TGTGCCAGCAGCGTCAGTGGCCACTCTGGGGCCAACGTCCTGACTTTC
abundance: NA; d_gene: TRBD2; j_gene: TRBJ2-7; v_gene: TRBV6-1; CDR3aa: CASSEVGKREGRYEQYF; CDR3nt: TGTGCCAGCAGTGAAGTAGGTAAGCGGGAGGGCCGCTACGAGCAGTACTTC
abundance: NA; d_gene: NA; j_gene: TRBJ1-5; v_gene: TRBV27; CDR3aa: CASSLLGSNQPQHF; CDR3nt: TGTGCCAGCAGTTTATTGGGAAGCAATCAGCCCCAGCATTTT
abundance: once; d_gene: TRBD1; j_gene: TRBJ1-4; v_gene: TRBV9; CDR3aa: CASSVGQGNEKLFF; CDR3nt: TGTGCCAGCAGCGTAGGACAGGGTAATGAAAAACTGTTTTTT
abundance: NA; d_gene: NA; j_gene: TRBJ2-1; v_gene: TRBV15; CDR3aa: CATSRDFPASGEQFF; CDR3nt: TGTGCCACCAGCAGAGATTTCCCGGCGAGTGGTGAGCAGTTCTTC
abundance: NA; d_gene: NA; j_gene: TRBJ1-5; v_gene: TRBV28; CDR3aa: CASLRFSNQPQHF; CDR3nt: TGTGCCAGCCTCAGGTTTAGCAATCAGCCCCAGCATTTT
abundance: NA; d_gene: NA; j_gene: TRBJ2-7; v_gene: TRBV10-3; CDR3aa: CAISLTGQPLSYEQYF; CDR3nt: TGTGCCATCAGCCTGACAGGACAACCTCTCTCCTACGAGCAGTACTTC
abundance: NA; d_gene: TRBD2; j_gene: TRBJ2-7; v_gene: TRBV5-1; CDR3aa: CASSDLAGAREQYF; CDR3nt: TGCGCCAGCAGCGATCTAGCGGGGGCCCGTGAGCAGTACTTC